The present T cell receptor beta chain was sequenced within a study of cytomegalovirus exposure and HLA in healthy donors. The CDR3 consists of 17 residues. From germline, CDR1 is LNHDA and CDR2 SQIVND (reference sequence). Between the trimmed V and J ends, which lost 1 base and 3 bases, there was a span of 19 bases. Donors counted as nominally healthy when sampled, yet unrecorded immune exposures were likely. Concerning this clone itself: Its antigen is still unknown.

Findings and limits, study-wide: Productive rates of about 87% or about 30% were seen for most TCR beta V segments in an earlier analysis. On later analysis, the bulk of CMV-associated TCR beta chains appeared to be HLA-restricted.

60 Vbeta and 13 Jbeta primers were used in PCR. TCRdb's table, derived via immunoSEQ multiplex PCR, lists solely in-frame clones and lacks some. The table lists 100,000 to 150,000 clones, just under 90% of them singletons. Sequenced input: PBMCs. The clonotype was recovered from a woman aged 25 to 39 in good health and CMV-seronegative. The chain has TRBV19 and TRBJ2-7; D is uncertain. CDR3 in DNA: TGTGCCAGTAGTATAGGTATGACGAGGCAGCTCAACTACGAGCAGTACTTC. Its translation: CASSIGMTRQLNYEQYF.